Listed below are T cell receptor beta chains from one sample, sequenced in a study of PD-1 blockade in classical Hodgkin lymphoma. Here immunoSEQ multiplex PCR was the method, and the copy in TCRdb shows in-frame clones only, minus some. Altogether 100,000 or so clones are present, approximately 90% being singletons, with the ten largest covering about 7.1%. The specimen was peripheral blood mononuclear cells (PBMCs), collected before the second cycle of nivolumab. The origin of the receptors is a human donor with classical Hodgkin lymphoma. CDR3s include the opening cysteine and the closing phenylalanine or tryptophan.

V gene	CDR3 protein
TRBV7-2	CASSSTGTPVRELFF
TRBV4-3	CASSQVVAANYGYTF
TRBV4-1	CASSQEGQRDNEQFF
TRBV5-4	CASSLDSGGTDTQYF
TRBV7-8	CASSLVVATNYGYTF
TRBV5-6	CASRPTTGVDTEAFF
TRBV5-6	CASSLVRPGDPYGYTF
TRBV5-1	CASSSQLTGNQETQYF
TRBV9	CASSVEDTQETQYF
TRBV30	CACGTGDNQPQHF
TRBV7-2	CASSLYSGGNNEQFF
TRBV2	CASSETGSGDSPLHF
TRBV4-3	CASSQDPQGVREAFF
TRBV5-6	CASSSTGPMNEQFF
TRBV19	CASSMVGGKSNQPQHF
TRBV6-5	CASSRTGGGGGYTF
TRBV5-4	CASSSGTRPEETQYF
TRBV4-3	CASSQVLQNTEAFF
TRBV4-2	CASSQAGGAGELFF
TRBV9	CASSVDPTGSPLHF
TRBV6-6	CASSLPGQGTGELFF
TRBV9	CASSPLWSANYGYTF
TRBV28	CAATSMNTEAFF
TRBV27	CASKEGGRGQAFF
TRBV7-9	CASSPQGVRGYTF
TRBV9	CASSVEPGNSPLHF
TRBV6-6	CASSYRIPTGELFF
TRBV10-3	CASTDTGEGSYGYTF
TRBV2	CATRYGLNEKLFF
TRBV6-6	CASSYADTEAFF
TRBV5-8	CASSLYRGPGELFF
TRBV19	CASSYAANTEAFF
TRBV19	CASSTTGASGNTIYF
TRBV30	CAWGLGQETQYF
TRBV6-6	CASSYPAGGGGNTIYF
TRBV28	CASSYLRETQYF
TRBV4-2	CASSQETGWDEKLFF
TRBV19	CASMEGHSFYNEQFF
TRBV6-5	CASSYVGRGIGTQYF
TRBV6-5	CASSFGDNQPQHF